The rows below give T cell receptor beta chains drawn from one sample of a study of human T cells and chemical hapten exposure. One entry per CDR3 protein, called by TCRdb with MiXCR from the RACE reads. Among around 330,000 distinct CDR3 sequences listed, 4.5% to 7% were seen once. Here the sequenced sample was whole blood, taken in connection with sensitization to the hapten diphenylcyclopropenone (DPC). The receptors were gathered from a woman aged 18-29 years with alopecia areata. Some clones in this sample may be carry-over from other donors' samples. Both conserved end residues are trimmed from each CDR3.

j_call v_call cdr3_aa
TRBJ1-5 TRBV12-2 ASPNQPQH
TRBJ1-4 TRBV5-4 ASSWGAVEKLF
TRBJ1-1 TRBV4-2 ASSQSGLGGRTEAF
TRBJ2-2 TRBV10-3 AINGQGATGELF
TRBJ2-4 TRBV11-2 ASSLVGQMGIQY
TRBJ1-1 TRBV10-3 ASLGGGEAF
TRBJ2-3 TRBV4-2 ASSQDKTSGGFTDTQY
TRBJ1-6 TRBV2 ASSERRGNSPLH
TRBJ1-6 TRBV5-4 ASSVDSPKYSPLH
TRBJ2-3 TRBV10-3 AISDKGQASTDTQY
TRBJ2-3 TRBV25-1 ASSERAASTDTQY
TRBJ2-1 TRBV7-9 ASSEKPGQANEQF
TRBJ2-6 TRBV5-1 ASSLAVVRTGANVLT
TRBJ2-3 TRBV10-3 AISRGISDTQY
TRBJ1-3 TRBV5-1 ASSLDRAGNTIY
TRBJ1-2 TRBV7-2 ASSLSVTGFYGYT
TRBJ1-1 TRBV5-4 ASSVPGGATTEAF
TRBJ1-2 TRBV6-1 ASSSRPGTGGRMNYGYT
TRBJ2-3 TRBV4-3 ASSQGSTDDTDTQY
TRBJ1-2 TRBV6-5 ASSYAGQETNYGYT
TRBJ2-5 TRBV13 ASSPRGHTGRRETQY
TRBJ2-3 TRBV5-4 ASSDSGGAINTQY
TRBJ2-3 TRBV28 ASSLTGRTDTQY
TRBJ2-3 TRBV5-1 ASSLAVGTGSTDTQY
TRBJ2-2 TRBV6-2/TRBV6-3 ASSRAGGWTGELF
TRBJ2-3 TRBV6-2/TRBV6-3 ASSSPTTSSTDTQY
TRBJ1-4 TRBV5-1 ASSFRTGLSTNEKLF
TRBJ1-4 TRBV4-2 ASSQDIGQGQTNEKLF
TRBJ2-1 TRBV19 ASTPFSGGEYNEQF
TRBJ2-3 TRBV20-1 SAREPTSTDTQY
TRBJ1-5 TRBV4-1 ASSQDALTIWPQH
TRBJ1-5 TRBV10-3 ATTDSNQPQH
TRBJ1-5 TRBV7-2 ASSLTAAAYSNQPQH
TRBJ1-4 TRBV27 ASSSGDGLKGKLF
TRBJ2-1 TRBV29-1 SVVAAYNEQF
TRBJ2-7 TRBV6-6 ASSYSTGPWEQY
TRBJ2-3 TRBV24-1 ATSDSPGTDTQY
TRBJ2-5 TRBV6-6 ASRSGTTQETQY
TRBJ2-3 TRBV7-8 ASSSGLARGGQY
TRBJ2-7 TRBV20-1 SARYRTAGEQY
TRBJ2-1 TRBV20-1 SARARQGARNEQF
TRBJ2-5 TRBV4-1 ASSQIPAPEETQY
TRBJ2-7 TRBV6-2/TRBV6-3 ASVNPYWEQY
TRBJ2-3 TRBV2 ASSVSRDTQY
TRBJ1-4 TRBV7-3 ASSLTSTVATNEKLF
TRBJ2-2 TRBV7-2 ASSGGRTGELF
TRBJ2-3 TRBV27 ASSLGAGQGSTDTQY
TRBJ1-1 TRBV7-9 ASHWYMNTEAF
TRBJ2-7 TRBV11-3 ASSTDGGSVREQY
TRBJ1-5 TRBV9 ASSGTGDYQPQH
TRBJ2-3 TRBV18 ASSTGLADFTDTQY
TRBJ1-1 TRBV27 ASSFARRAEAF
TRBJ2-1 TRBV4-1 ASSQDGGRPVGNEQF
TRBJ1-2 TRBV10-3 AISESTHGYT
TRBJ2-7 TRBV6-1 ASSPGTSVDEQY